Presented here are 29 T cell receptor beta chains from one specimen sequenced in a study of blood T cell repertoires in COVID-19. Some clones are missing from TCRdb's copy, which holds only in-frame ones; the method was immunoSEQ multiplex PCR. This sample has around 300,000 clones, with 89% found just once. Input material: PBMCs or T cells enriched from blood (not recorded which). The source of these receptors is a woman aged 35 to 49 who had recovered from COVID-19.

This clone was detected once. V and J are TRBV4-1 and TRBJ2-3, with TRBD2 matching 14 bases. Germline CDR1 reads MGHRA; CDR2 reads YSYEKL. This CDR3 is built from 18 residues. The trim removed 1 base at V and 3 bases at J, leaving 6 bases unmatched. CDR3 in amino acids: CASSQARLAGGTTDTQYF. The CDR3 DNA sequence: TGCGCCAGCAGCCAAGCCCGACTAGCGGGAGGGACGACAGATACGCAGTATTTT.

In regard to this clone: The same CDR3 can be traced to other DNA sequences in this sample. The chain employs TRBV15 and TRBJ2-3; D perhaps matches TRBD1 (5 bases). The CDR3 contains 14 residues. CDR1 LNHNV and CDR2 YYDKDF come from the germline V gene (reference sequence). The V and J ends lost 0 bases and 2 bases respectively, with 6 bases between them. For the CDR3, the DNA is TGTGCCACCAGCAGAGACAGGGTCACAGATACGCAGTATTTT. Protein sequence: CATSRDRVTDTQYF.

The chain combines TRBV4-1 with TRBJ1-2; 8 bases line up with TRBD1. The length of the CDR3 is 17 residues. The germline V gene has CDR1 MGHRA and CDR2 YSYEKL. The J segment lost 0 bases and the V segment lost 7 bases, leaving 13 bases of the junction unmatched. The CDR3 spells CASTTKGTGQTNYGYTF. The CDR3 nucleotides read TGCGCCAGCACCACAAAGGGGACAGGCCAGACTAACTATGGCTACACCTTC.

In its sample, this clone was seen many times. This sequence joins TRBV11-2 and TRBJ1-6; the D gene is possibly TRBD1 (5 bases). V lost 5 bases to trimming and J lost 0 bases, with 11 bases between them. The germline V gene has CDR1 SGHAT and CDR2 FQNNGV. The CDR3 has 16 amino acids. CDR3 residues: CASSERQSSYNSPLHF. Written as DNA, the CDR3 is TGTGCCAGCAGCGAAAGACAGAGCTCCTATAATTCACCCCTCCACTTT. Based on the CDR3 plus reference TRBV11-2 and TRBJ1-6, the full variable domain is EAGVAQSPRYKIIEKRQSVAFWCNPISGHATLYWYQQILGQGPKLLIQFQNNGVVDDSQLPKDRFSAERLKGVDSTLKIQPAKLEDSAVYLCASSERQSSYNSPLHFGNGTRLTVT.

This clone was seen once. This chain links TRBV7-2 with TRBJ1-5; 8 bases line up with TRBD1. CDR3 size: 15 residues. V lost 2 bases to trimming and J lost 8 bases; unmatched junction nucleotides: 8. Germline V CDR1 and CDR2: SGHTA, FQGNSA. The CDR3 DNA sequence: TGTGCCAGCAGCTTACAGGGGGCGCTGATGGAGCCCCAGCATTTT. Its translation: CASSLQGALMEPQHF. Supplemented by reference TRBV7-2 and TRBJ1-5, the full variable domain reads GAGVSQSPSNKVTEKGKDVELRCDPISGHTALYWYRQSLGQGLEFLIYFQGNSAPDKSGLPSDRFSAERTGGSVSTLTIQRTQQEDSAVYLCASSLQGALMEPQHFGDGTRLSIL.

The V gene is TRBV11-2, the J gene TRBJ1-2; maybe TRBD1 (5 bases). The V end was cut by 5 bases, the J end by 6 bases, with 28 bases between. The CDR3 is made up of 18 amino acids. CDR1 is SGHAT, CDR2 FQNNGV, per germline. Written as DNA, the CDR3 is TGTGCCAGCAGCCCCTCCCCCTTTAAACAGGCCTCAAGGGATGGCTACACCTTC. It translates to CASSPSPFKQASRDGYTF.

This clone is a singleton in its sample. J is TRBJ2-1 and V is TRBV5-1; D is undetermined. Germline-derived CDR1 and CDR2 are SGHRS and YFSETQ. This CDR3 has 11 amino acids. Deletions cut 0 bases from V and 12 bases from J, with 7 bases between. The CDR3 coding sequence is TGCGCCAGCAGCTTGGAAGAGCGGCAGTTCTTC. Translated, it gives CASSLEERQFF.

This chain connects TRBV27 to TRBJ1-2; TRBD1 matches at 7 bases. Germline CDR1 reads MNHEY; CDR2 reads SMNVEV (reference sequence). CDR3 size: 16 residues. Trimming at V came to 3 bases and at J to 1 base, leaving 8 bases not matched to a gene. CDR3 nucleotides: TGTGCCAGCAGTTTGACCGGGACAGCTATTAACTATGGCTACACCTTC. Translated, it gives CASSLTGTAINYGYTF.

The V call is TRBV13, the J call TRBJ1-6; weak D call: TRBD1 (6 bases). The germline gives CDR1 PRHDT, CDR2 FYEKMQ (reference sequence). The CDR3 extends over 16 amino acids. V was cut by 2 bases and J by 7 bases, with 15 bases left in between. The CDR3 nucleotides are TGTGCCAGCAGCTTAAGGGCACAGGGCGAAAATTCACCCCTCCACTTT. Protein product: CASSLRAQGENSPLHF. Drawing the rest from reference TRBV13 and TRBJ1-6, the complete variable domain is AAGVIQSPRHLIKEKRETATLKCYPIPRHDTVYWYQQGPGQDPQFLISFYEKMQSDKGSIPDRFSAQQFSDYHSELNMSSLELGDSALYFCASSLRAQGENSPLHFGNGTRLTVT.

The chain is built from TRBV5-1 and TRBJ2-5, with TRBD2 matching 7 bases. With V trimmed by 4 bases and J by 5 bases, 11 bases remained unmatched. CDR3 length: 15 amino acids. The germline gives CDR1 SGHRS, CDR2 YFSETQ. The DNA for the CDR3 is TGCGCCAGCAGCCGATATTCGACCGGGGGGGAGACCCAGTACTTC. Translation: CASSRYSTGGETQYF.

The CDR3 protein is CASSPTNRGRFYEQYF. The CDR3 DNA reads as TGTGCCAGCAGCCCGACCAACAGGGGAAGATTCTACGAGCAGTACTTC. The chain combines TRBV13 with TRBJ2-7; 7 bases line up with TRBD1. This CDR3 contains 16 residues. V trimming: 5 bases; J trimming: 3 bases; junction bases outside the gene matches: 13. Germline CDR1 is PRHDT and CDR2 is FYEKMQ (reference sequence).

This clone was recorded a few times. The rearrangement joins TRBV3-1 (or the pseudogene TRBV3-2) to TRBJ1-2, with D tentatively TRBD1 (5 bases). The CDR3 totals 14 residues. V lost 6 bases and J lost 3, with 14 bases in between. Germline V gene data show CDR1 as LGHDT and CDR2 as YNNKEL (reference sequence). In DNA, the CDR3 is TGTGCCAGCAGTCCGCAAACAGGCTACTATGGCTACACCTTC. The encoded protein is CASSPQTGYYGYTF.

V gene TRBV5-1 combines with J gene TRBJ1-2, with 7 bases identical to TRBD1. CDR1 and CDR2 (germline): SGHRS, YFSETQ. V shed 2 bases and J 1 base; nucleotides not matched to a gene: 11. The CDR3 totals 17 residues. In nucleotides, the CDR3 is TGCGCCAGCAGCTTTACCGGGACAGAAACATTTAACTATGGCTACACCTTC. This sequence encodes CASSFTGTETFNYGYTF.

The chain has TRBV11-2 and TRBJ2-7, with 12 nucleotides matching TRBD2. CDR1 SGHAT and CDR2 FQNNGV come from the germline V gene. The CDR3 runs 20 residues. Trimming took 4 bases from V and 0 from J; bases not matched to a gene: 16. CDR3 in DNA: TGTGCCAGCAGCTCAGACCTAGCGGGAGGGATCTTCGGGATCTCCTACGAGCAGTACTTC. As protein: CASSSDLAGGIFGISYEQYF. The whole variable domain, remainder taken from reference TRBV11-2 and TRBJ2-7, is EAGVAQSPRYKIIEKRQSVAFWCNPISGHATLYWYQQILGQGPKLLIQFQNNGVVDDSQLPKDRFSAERLKGVDSTLKIQPAKLEDSAVYLCASSSDLAGGIFGISYEQYFGPGTRLTVT.

This sequence joins TRBV30 and TRBJ1-2, with 8 bases that match TRBD1. Germline V gene data show CDR1 as GTSNPN and CDR2 as SVGIG (reference sequence). The CDR3 covers 12 residues. The junction had 1 base not matched to a gene; V was cut back by 3 bases and J by 4 bases. The CDR3 DNA sequence: TGTGCCTGGAGAACAGGGGGCTATGGCTACACCTTC. This sequence encodes CAWRTGGYGYTF.

The chain joins TRBV3-1 (or the pseudogene TRBV3-2) to TRBJ2-7; D perhaps matches TRBD2 (6 bases). Germline V gives CDR1 LGHDT, CDR2 YNNKEL (reference sequence). This CDR3 contains 15 residues. V was shortened by 4 bases and J by 3 bases, with 16 bases between the two germline ends. This CDR3 reads CASSRGSGGGYEQYF. The CDR3 bases are TGTGCCAGCAGCCGAGGGTCTGGGGGAGGCTACGAGCAGTACTTC.

The V and J genes are TRBV11-2 and TRBJ1-1, with D unresolved. V dropped 5 bases and J dropped 7 bases, with 14 bases sitting between them. The CDR3 length is 13 residues. Germline CDR1 and CDR2: SGHAT and FQNNGV. This chain's CDR3 is CASSLGREFEAFF. Here the CDR3 DNA reads TGTGCCAGCAGCCTGGGAAGGGAGTTTGAAGCTTTCTTT.

The sample holds a few counts of this clone. Other DNA sequences in this specimen translate into the identical CDR3. V usage is TRBV3-1 (or the pseudogene TRBV3-2) and J usage is TRBJ1-1; D is ambiguous. The V gene lost 6 bases and the J gene lost 5 bases, with 7 bases spanning the gap. CDR3 size: 11 residues. From germline, CDR1 is LGHDT and CDR2 YNNKEL (reference sequence). CDR3 sequence: CASRGGTEAFF. As DNA, the CDR3 is TGTGCCAGCAGGGGAGGGACTGAAGCTTTCTTT.

Only a few counts were recorded for this clone. The genes are TRBV13 and TRBJ1-2; the match to TRBD1 covers 7 bases. Germline assignment: CDR1 PRHDT and CDR2 FYEKMQ (reference sequence). After removal of 5 bases from V and 3 bases from J, the junction contained 9 bases not matched to a gene. CDR3 length: 15 amino acids. The CDR3 sequence is CASSPRTGPYYGYTF. CDR3 bases: TGTGCCAGCAGCCCTAGGACAGGACCCTACTATGGCTACACCTTC. The complete variable domain, with remaining parts taken from reference TRBV13 and TRBJ1-2, reads AAGVIQSPRHLIKEKRETATLKCYPIPRHDTVYWYQQGPGQDPQFLISFYEKMQSDKGSIPDRFSAQQFSDYHSELNMSSLELGDSALYFCASSPRTGPYYGYTFGSGTRLTVV.

The J gene is TRBJ1-1, the V gene TRBV29-1; maybe TRBD1 (6 bases). The CDR3 is 15 residues long. Germline assignment: CDR1 SQVTM and CDR2 ANQGSEA. V dropped 1 base and J dropped 4 bases, with 16 bases sitting between them. CDR3 sequence reads: CSVEGMYRVGTEAFF. The CDR3 DNA reads TGCAGCGTTGAAGGAATGTACAGGGTCGGCACTGAAGCTTTCTTT.

This clone occurred once. The chain has TRBV5-1 and TRBJ2-1, with 7 bases lining up with TRBD2. V trimming: 3 bases; J trimming: 4 bases; junction bases outside the gene matches: 10. The CDR3 is 16 residues long. Germline loops: CDR1 SGHRS, CDR2 YFSETQ. Here the CDR3 reads CASSSASGSLYNEQFF. The DNA of the CDR3 is TGCGCCAGCAGCTCTGCTAGCGGTTCGCTTTACAATGAGCAGTTCTTC.

The chain carries TRBV30 and TRBJ2-7; D might be TRBD1 (5 bases). The CDR3 loop spans 12 amino acids. Per the germline V gene, CDR1 is GTSNPN and CDR2 is SVGIG (reference sequence). V was shortened by 3 bases and J by 4 bases, with 10 bases between the two germline ends. The CDR3 DNA follows: TGTGCCTGGAGCAGGGAAGAGTACGAGCAGTACTTC. Amino acids: CAWSREEYEQYF.

V gene TRBV7-2 combines with J gene TRBJ2-1, with 12 positions matching TRBD2. CDR1 and CDR2 from the germline V gene are SGHTA and FQGNSA. Losses at the gene ends were 2 bases for V and 4 bases for J; bases not matched to a gene: 9. This CDR3 region has 18 residues. The CDR3 region has the DNA TGTGCCAGCAGCTTACTCGGGGTCGGACTAGCGGGATACAATGAGCAGTTCTTC. Protein sequence: CASSLLGVGLAGYNEQFF.

The chain couples TRBV25-1 to TRBJ2-3; unclear D gene. The germline CDR1 and CDR2 sequences are MGHDK and SYGVNS. CDR3 size: 11 residues. V lost 5 bases and J 6 bases, leaving 6 bases between the germline ends. For the CDR3, the DNA is TGTGCCAGCAGTCCCTCCGATACGCAGTATTTT. Protein sequence: CASSPSDTQYF. Variable domain in full (rest from reference TRBV25-1 and TRBJ2-3): EADIYQTPRYLVIGTGKKITLECSQTMGHDKMYWYQQDPGMELHLIHYSYGVNSTEKGDLSSESTVSRIRTEHFPLTLESARPSHTSQYLCASSPSDTQYFGPGTRLTVL.

This clone was seen only a few times. Other nucleotide sequences in the sample specify the same CDR3. The CDR3 DNA reads TGTGCCAGTAGGGGGACAGGGATCGCCGGGGAGCTGTTTTTT. Translated: CASRGTGIAGELFF. The rearrangement joins TRBV19 to TRBJ2-2; the match to TRBD1 covers 9 bases. The germline V gene has CDR1 LNHDA and CDR2 SQIVND (reference sequence). The CDR3 spans 14 residues. J was trimmed by 6 bases and V by 6 bases; bases with no gene match: 5.

In this sample, this clone turned up once. The chain carries TRBV11-1 and TRBJ2-5; 7 bases line up with TRBD2. The CDR3 length is 15 residues. After removal of 0 bases from V and 7 bases from J, the junction contained 8 bases not matched to a gene. Germline V gives CDR1 SGHAT, CDR2 FQDESV (reference sequence). CDR3 DNA: TGTGCCAGCAGCTTAGCGGCCTCCTGGGAGGGGACCCAGTACTTC. Protein sequence: CASSLAASWEGTQYF.

V and J are TRBV18 and TRBJ2-7; 12 positions match TRBD1. The CDR3 extends over 15 amino acids. The V segment lost 6 bases and the J segment 4 bases; nucleotides outside the gene matches: 7. CDR1 and CDR2 from the germline V gene are KGHSH and LQKENI. CDR3 in DNA: TGTGCCAGCTCTCTTCCGGGACAGGGGGCGTACGAGCAGTACTTC. Its protein is CASSLPGQGAYEQYF.

The chain links TRBV7-6 to TRBJ2-5, with D maybe TRBD1 (5 bases). The CDR3 is 13 residues long. Trimming removed 5 bases at V and 4 bases at J, with 11 bases between. The germline V gene encodes CDR1 SGHVS and CDR2 FNYEAQ. In DNA form, the CDR3 reads TGTGCCAGCAGCCCACTCAGGGTAGAGACCCAGTACTTC. It translates to CASSPLRVETQYF.

The CDR3 loop is CASSPTTGQPQHF. The CDR3 nucleotides are TGTGCCAGCTCCCCCACGACGGGACAGCCCCAGCATTTT. The chain carries TRBV18 and TRBJ1-5; no clear D gene. The CDR3 is made up of 13 amino acids. V lost 6 bases to trimming and J lost 7 bases, with 13 bases between them. Germline V gene lookup returns CDR1 KGHSH and CDR2 LQKENI.